The 13 T cell receptor beta chains presented below share a single source sample, sequenced in a study of T cells expressing NK-cell markers. No DNA is given; TCRdb re-called the 5' RACE reads and lists each CDR3 protein once. This sample contains about 260,000 distinct CDR3 sequences. Sequenced input: blood T cells: a sorted CD56 or NKG2C T cell subset, CD4+ or CD8+ T cells, or bulk PBMC T cells (not recorded which). Receptor source: a woman between 18 and 75 years old in good health.

J is TRBJ2-2 and V is TRBV6-6. The CDR3 runs to 12 residues. Germline CDR1 and CDR2: MNHNY and SVGAGI (reference sequence). CDR3 loop: CASSYQTGELFF.

This chain uses TRBV4-2 with TRBJ2-4; lacking DNA, the TRBD2 call made by TCRdb goes unchecked. Germline assignment: CDR1 LGHNA and CDR2 YNFKEQ. The CDR3 consists of 15 residues. The CDR3 here is CASSLEGSFKNIQYF.

The rearrangement joins TRBV4-3 to TRBJ2-3; the TCRdb call, TRBD2, lacks DNA for checking. Germline values: CDR1 LGHNA, CDR2 YSLEER. CDR3 size: 18 residues. This chain's CDR3 is CASSLSRTSGGEGDTQYF.

CDR3 in amino acids: CASSQELAGGGNEQFF. The chain combines TRBV4-2 with TRBJ2-1; TCRdb outputs TRBD2, but without DNA this stays unchecked. Germline CDR1 is LGHNA and CDR2 is YNFKEQ. The CDR3 consists of 16 residues.

The chain employs TRBV18 and TRBJ1-6. In germline, CDR1 is KGHSH, CDR2 LQKENI. The CDR3 totals 15 residues. The chain's CDR3 is CASSPGSAYNSPLHF.

The chain recombines TRBV20-1 with TRBJ2-3; the TRBD2 assignment by TCRdb is unverifiable without DNA. The CDR3 covers 14 residues. Germline CDR1 reads DFQATT; CDR2 reads SNEGSKA (reference sequence). The CDR3: CSARPPSGSDTQYF.

V gene TRBV25-1 combines with J gene TRBJ1-6; TCRdb returns TRBD1, unconfirmable since there is no DNA. Germline loops: CDR1 MGHDK, CDR2 SYGVNS. There are 15 residues in the CDR3. CDR3 residues: CASSGWTENNSPLHF.

The chain has TRBV11-2 and TRBJ1-5. Germline CDR1 and CDR2: SGHAT and FQNNGV. The CDR3 runs to 14 residues. CDR3 loop: CASSSSDGNQPQHF.

The V and J genes are TRBV12-3 or TRBV12-4 and TRBJ1-2. CDR3 length: 14 residues. CDR3 in amino acids: CASSLLAGGYGYTF.

This chain joins TRBV25-1 and TRBJ2-2. Germline CDR1 MGHDK, CDR2 SYGVNS. The CDR3 length is 14 residues. The CDR3: CASSAGSTTGELFF.

The rearrangement links TRBV9 to TRBJ2-2; the D gene TCRdb calls, TRBD1, cannot be checked with no DNA. This CDR3 has 16 residues. CDR1 and CDR2 (germline): SGDLS, YYNGEE. The CDR3: CASSQLPGPNTGELFF.

The V and J genes are TRBV7-3 and TRBJ2-1. The CDR3 contains 14 residues. Germline-derived CDR1 and CDR2 are SGHTA and FQGTGA. CDR3 sequence: CASSSGTPYNEQFF.

The chain combines TRBV12-3 or TRBV12-4 with TRBJ2-2; TCRdb calls TRBD2, which cannot be checked without DNA. The CDR3 covers 15 residues. The CDR3 protein is CASSLGGRNTGELFF.